One and the same sample provided the 25 T cell receptor beta chains below, sequenced in a study of STAT3 mutations in large granular lymphocyte leukemia. For these receptors, no antigen is known. The study's findings and limits: At least one immunodominant TCR beta clonotype appeared in every T-cell large granular lymphocyte leukemia patient.

TCRdb keeps only in-frame clones here, not all; method: immunoSEQ multiplex PCR. The sample contains approximately 43,000 clones, roughly three quarters of which appear only once. The sequenced material came from PBMCs. The receptors shown here come from a human donor with T large granular lymphocyte leukemia. Some clones in this sample may be carry-over from other donors' samples.

The CDR3 DNA reads as TGCGCCAGCAGCGCCGGGACAGGGGTAAGCCAGCCCCAGCATTTT. The encoded protein is CASSAGTGVSQPQHF. V and J are TRBV5-1 and TRBJ1-5; 10 bases are shared with TRBD1. Germline CDR1 SGHRS, CDR2 YFSETQ. V was clipped by 4 bases and J by 7 bases; unmatched bases: 8. This CDR3 has 15 amino acids.

The rearrangement joins TRBV5-4 to TRBJ1-6, with 9 bases fitting TRBD1. The V gene end was trimmed by 3 bases and the J gene end by 0 bases; junction bases not matched to a gene: 10. The V gene's germline CDR1 is SGHNT and CDR2 YYREEE (reference sequence). The CDR3 spans 19 residues. The CDR3 DNA reads TGTGCCAGCAGCTCCGGACAGGGGATCTTTAACTCCTATAATTCACCCCTCCACTTT. Residues: CASSSGQGIFNSYNSPLHF. Looking up the rest from reference TRBV5-4 and TRBJ1-6 gives the full variable domain: ETGVTQSPTHLIKTRGQQVTLRCSSQSGHNTVSWYQQALGQGPQFIFQYYREEENGRGNFPPRFSGLQFPNYSSELNVNALELDDSALYLCASSSGQGIFNSYNSPLHFGNGTRLTVT.

The V gene is TRBV5-1, the J gene TRBJ1-5; D is unresolved. The V end lost 0 bases, the J end lost 0 bases, and 7 bases lay between the germline ends. The CDR3 contains 15 residues. In germline, CDR1 is SGHRS, CDR2 YFSETQ. CDR3: CASSLDGYSNQPQHF. DNA for the CDR3: TGCGCCAGCAGCTTGGACGGTTATAGCAATCAGCCCCAGCATTTT.

The chain is built from TRBV18 and TRBJ1-2; the D is unclear. Deletions cut 3 bases from V and 2 bases from J, with 13 bases between. There are 15 residues in the CDR3. Germline CDR1 is KGHSH and CDR2 is LQKENI. In nucleotides, the CDR3 is TGTGCCAGCTCACCGACGGCGCAGGCCAACTATGGCTACACCTTC. Its protein is CASSPTAQANYGYTF.

The CDR3 nucleotides are TGTGCCAGCAGCTTAGGCCCGACAGGTATGACGGGGAGCACTGAAGCTTTCTTT. Translation: CASSLGPTGMTGSTEAFF. The chain is built from TRBV7-2 and TRBJ1-1, with D possibly being TRBD1 (6 bases). This CDR3 comprises 18 residues. Trimming took 1 base from V and 4 from J, leaving 22 bases between them. Germline loops: CDR1 SGHTA, CDR2 FQGNSA.

This clone came up once. This sequence joins TRBV15 and TRBJ1-4; D is perhaps TRBD1 (6 bases). Germline loops: CDR1 LNHNV, CDR2 YYDKDF (reference sequence). The CDR3 length is 15 residues. V was shortened by 4 bases and J by 5 bases, with 14 bases between the two germline ends. In DNA, the CDR3 is TGTGCCACCAGCAATGCGGGGGCGGGGAATGAAAAACTGTTTTTT. Its translation is CATSNAGAGNEKLFF.

The genes are TRBV7-8 and TRBJ1-5, with D tentatively TRBD1 (5 bases). CDR1 SGHVS and CDR2 FQNEAQ come from the germline V gene. CDR3 length: 15 amino acids. Trimming removed 4 bases from V and 0 bases from J, with 10 bases in between. CDR3: CASSSSQASNQPQHF. The CDR3 DNA follows: TGTGCCAGCAGCTCCTCACAGGCTAGCAATCAGCCCCAGCATTTT.

J is TRBJ1-2 and V is TRBV28, with 12 bases identical to TRBD1. The CDR3 has 15 amino acids. V gave up 2 bases and J gave up 7 bases; unmatched junction bases: 5. Germline V gene data show CDR1 as MDHEN and CDR2 as SYDVKM. The CDR3 region is CASSLPGQGAGGYTF. The CDR3 DNA is TGTGCCAGCAGTTTACCGGGACAGGGGGCAGGTGGCTACACCTTC.

The rearrangement joins TRBV2 to TRBJ1-2, with 7 bases aligning to TRBD1. CDR3 length equals 16 residues. With 1 base clipped from V and 0 bases from J, the junction kept 5 bases outside the gene matches. CDR1 is SNHLY and CDR2 is FYNNEI in the germline V gene. The CDR3 DNA reads as TGTGCCAGCAGTGAAGAGGGGGCGGTCTCTAACTATGGCTACACCTTC. Its protein is CASSEEGAVSNYGYTF.

This chain uses TRBV27 with TRBJ2-7; 8 nucleotides agree with TRBD2. Germline trimming cut 4 bases from V and 4 bases from J; bases unmatched to any gene: 9. This CDR3 has 15 residues. CDR1 is MNHEY, CDR2 SMNVEV, per germline (reference sequence). CDR3 in DNA: TGTGCCAGCAGTTATGGACTAGCTGGGGCTTACGAGCAGTACTTC. This codes for CASSYGLAGAYEQYF.

The chain joins TRBV10-2 to TRBJ2-5, with 7 bases lining up with TRBD2. Trimming took 8 bases from V and 2 from J; bases not matched to a gene: 5. The CDR3 runs to 13 residues. Germline lookup yields CDR1 WSHSY and CDR2 SAAADI. CDR3 coding DNA: TGCGCCAGCTGCCGGGGGGATCAAGAGACCCAGTACTTC. Encoded protein: CASCRGDQETQYF.

This clone was seen a few times. The chain is built from TRBV2 and TRBJ2-1; TRBD2 agrees at 12 bases. The germline CDR1 and CDR2 sequences are SNHLY and FYNNEI. V gave up 6 bases and J gave up 7 bases; unmatched junction bases: 10. This CDR3 is built from 16 residues. CDR3 sequence (DNA): TGTGCCAGCAGGAGACTAGCGGGGGTTGCTATTAATGAGCAGTTCTTC. Its translation: CASRRLAGVAINEQFF. The full variable domain, in which reference TRBV2 and TRBJ2-1 provide the parts outside the CDR3, is EPEVTQTPSHQVTQMGQEVILRCVPISNHLYFYWYRQILGQKVEFLVSFYNNEISEKSEIFDDQFSVERPDGSNFTLKIRSTKLEDSAMYFCASRRLAGVAINEQFFGPGTRLTVL.

The chain couples TRBV4-2 to TRBJ2-7, with D perhaps given as TRBD1 or TRBD2 (7 bases each). The length of the CDR3 is 15 residues. CDR1 is LGHNA, CDR2 YNFKEQ, per germline. The V and J ends lost 1 base and 1 base respectively, with 11 bases between them. This CDR3 is CASSQGQGGSYEQYF. CDR3 coding DNA: TGTGCCAGCAGCCAAGGTCAGGGGGGGTCCTACGAGCAGTACTTC.

The chain employs TRBV30 and TRBJ1-6; a weak D match, TRBD1 (5 bases). V lost 4 bases and J 14 bases, leaving 21 bases between the germline ends. This CDR3 is built from 14 residues. Germline CDR1 and CDR2: GTSNPN and SVGIG (reference sequence). CDR3 region: CAWTPRDLRLSLHF. The CDR3 DNA sequence: TGTGCCTGGACCCCCCGGGACCTAAGACTCTCCCTCCACTTT. Looking up the rest from reference TRBV30 and TRBJ1-6 gives the full variable domain: SQTIHQWPATLVQPVGSPLSLECTVEGTSNPNLYWYRQAAGRGLQLLFYSVGIGQISSEVPQNLSASRPQDRQFILSSKKLLLSDSGFYLCAWTPRDLRLSLHFGNGTRLTVT.

The genes are TRBV7-9 and TRBJ2-1; TRBD1 matches at 10 bases. This CDR3 spans 18 amino acids. Germline V CDR1 and CDR2: SEHNR, FQNEAQ (reference sequence). J gave up 0 bases and V 5 bases, and 10 bases lay outside the gene matches. DNA of the CDR3: TGTGCCAGCAGCACGACCGACAGGGGGCCAAGCTCCTACAATGAGCAGTTCTTC. It encodes CASSTTDRGPSSYNEQFF.

This rearrangement joins TRBV2 to TRBJ2-2; D is uncertain. This CDR3 region has 14 residues. Germline values: CDR1 SNHLY, CDR2 FYNNEI. The V end was cut by 6 bases, the J end by 0 bases, with 8 bases between. The CDR3 nucleotides are TGTGCCAGCAGAACAGTCTCGAACACCGGGGAGCTGTTTTTT. This encodes CASRTVSNTGELFF. Full variable domain (remainder filled in from reference TRBV2 and TRBJ2-2): EPEVTQTPSHQVTQMGQEVILRCVPISNHLYFYWYRQILGQKVEFLVSFYNNEISEKSEIFDDQFSVERPDGSNFTLKIRSTKLEDSAMYFCASRTVSNTGELFFGEGSRLTVL.

The V and J genes are TRBV6-5 and TRBJ1-1; D may be TRBD1 (5 bases). The CDR3 sequence is 16 residues long. Trimming took 0 bases from V and 1 from J, leaving 12 bases between them. Germline V gene data show CDR1 as MNHEY and CDR2 as SVGAGI. Here the CDR3 DNA reads TGTGCCAGCAGTTACTCGACGGGGCAGCCGAACACTGAAGCTTTCTTT. This sequence encodes CASSYSTGQPNTEAFF.

J is TRBJ1-1 and V is TRBV2, with D perhaps TRBD1 (5 bases). CDR1 is SNHLY, CDR2 FYNNEI, per germline. The CDR3 has 14 residues. Trimming cost V 5 bases and J 1 base, with 11 bases left between them. The chain's CDR3 is CASSPDSSNTEAFF. The CDR3 DNA reads as TGTGCCAGCAGTCCCGACAGTTCGAACACTGAAGCTTTCTTT. The full variable domain, rest sourced from reference TRBV2 and TRBJ1-1, is EPEVTQTPSHQVTQMGQEVILRCVPISNHLYFYWYRQILGQKVEFLVSFYNNEISEKSEIFDDQFSVERPDGSNFTLKIRSTKLEDSAMYFCASSPDSSNTEAFFGQGTRLTVV.

The J gene is TRBJ2-7, the V gene TRBV6-1; D possibly corresponds to TRBD1 (6 bases). Germline CDR1 MNHNS, CDR2 SASEGT. V gave up 4 bases and J gave up 2 bases, with 9 bases separating them. The CDR3 sequence is 13 residues long. DNA for the CDR3: TGTGCCAGCAGTGTGGACAGACCCTACGAGCAGTACGTC. Residues: CASSVDRPYEQYV.

This clone was picked up one time. This rearrangement joins TRBV16 to TRBJ1-1; D perhaps matches TRBD1 (6 bases). The CDR3 extends over 14 amino acids. Trimming removed 4 bases at V and 4 bases at J, with 13 bases between. CDR1 KGHSY and CDR2 FQNENV come from the germline V gene. The CDR3 loop reads CASSRGAEGTEAFF. CDR3 DNA: TGTGCCAGCAGCCGGGGGGCTGAGGGCACTGAAGCTTTCTTT.

The chain carries TRBV5-8 and TRBJ2-3; 8 nucleotides align to TRBD1. CDR3 size: 14 residues. V shed 4 bases and J 4 bases; nucleotides not matched to a gene: 5. Germline lookup yields CDR1 SGHTS and CDR2 YDEGEE. The chain's CDR3 is CASSPDRGADTQYF. DNA of the CDR3: TGTGCCAGCAGCCCCGACAGGGGAGCAGATACGCAGTATTTT.

The gene calls are TRBV10-3 and TRBJ2-5, with 12 positions matching TRBD1. This CDR3 is 13 amino acids long. Trimming at V came to 8 bases and at J to 7 bases, leaving 5 bases not matched to a gene. The germline V gene encodes CDR1 ENHRY and CDR2 SYGVKD. CDR3 in DNA: TGTGCCATCTCCGGGACAGGGGGCTCGACCCAGTACTTC. It codes for CAISGTGGSTQYF.

Concerning this clone: Distinct nucleotide sequences in the sample also encode this CDR3. Here the CDR3 DNA reads TGTGCCAGCAGTTACGGGCAGGGGGCTTCGTACGAGCAGTACTTC. This translates into CASSYGQGASYEQYF. This chain joins TRBV6-5 and TRBJ2-7, with TRBD1 matching 8 bases. V lost 2 bases to trimming and J lost 4 bases; unmatched junction nucleotides: 7. The CDR3 loop spans 15 amino acids. The germline gives CDR1 MNHEY, CDR2 SVGAGI.

The chain carries TRBV7-2 and TRBJ2-5; tentatively, D is TRBD1 (6 bases). Trimming removed 1 base at V and 7 bases at J, with 16 bases between. CDR1 and CDR2 from the germline V gene are SGHTA and FQGNSA. The CDR3 is made up of 15 amino acids. The CDR3 nucleotides are TGTGCCAGCAGCTTAGACCGGGACACGTTTGGGACCCAGTACTTC. Amino acids: CASSLDRDTFGTQYF. The whole variable domain, remainder taken from reference TRBV7-2 and TRBJ2-5, is GAGVSQSPSNKVTEKGKDVELRCDPISGHTALYWYRQSLGQGLEFLIYFQGNSAPDKSGLPSDRFSAERTGGSVSTLTIQRTQQEDSAVYLCASSLDRDTFGTQYFGPGTRLLVL.

This chain uses TRBV18 with TRBJ2-2; D might be TRBD2 (7 bases). The V gene's germline CDR1 is KGHSH and CDR2 LQKENI. Trimming stripped 3 bases from V and 4 bases from J, with 12 bases between. This CDR3 region has 15 residues. CDR3 residues: CASSPGGPGTGELFF. The CDR3 coding sequence is TGTGCCAGCTCACCGGGGGGGCCTGGCACCGGGGAGCTGTTTTTT.